The source of this T cell receptor beta chain is a study of Ad26.COV2.S vaccination and SARS-CoV-2 variants. Study-wide results and caveats: There was a possibility that the TCR breadth and depth analyses underestimated total T cell responses. Participants given vaccine showed non-spike TCR breadth similar to that of placebo recipients.

Libraries were prepared by immunoSEQ multiplex PCR; TCRdb keeps only in-frame clonotypes and omits some of them. The sample holds 350,000 to 600,000 clones; around 89% are singletons and the top ten take over 1.5%. About this clone itself: The antigen is undetermined.

The CDR3 sequence is 22 residues long. With V trimmed by 7 bases and J by 4 bases, 32 bases remained unmatched. From germline, CDR1 is KGHSH and CDR2 LQKENI. Treatment defined: some 19 received Ad26.COV2.S at low or high dose, single or two shots; about five received placebo; per-sample allocation not given. Material that was analyzed had been drawn on day 63 after the first vaccine or placebo injection. Vaccination employed an Ad26 vector expressing the Wuhan-strain SARS-CoV-2 spike. This sample comprised peripheral blood, obtained in a trial of Ad26.COV2.S vaccine versus placebo. The chain carries TRBV18 and TRBJ2-7; 9 nucleotides align to TRBD1. The sequence was obtained from a person aged 18-65 years who received the Ad26.COV2.S COVID-19 vaccine or a placebo. The CDR3 loop reads CASLPGTGIGFGSTGGLYEQYF. CDR3 DNA: TGTGCCAGCTTACCCGGGACAGGGATTGGCTTCGGCTCCACAGGGGGCCTTTACGAGCAGTACTTC.